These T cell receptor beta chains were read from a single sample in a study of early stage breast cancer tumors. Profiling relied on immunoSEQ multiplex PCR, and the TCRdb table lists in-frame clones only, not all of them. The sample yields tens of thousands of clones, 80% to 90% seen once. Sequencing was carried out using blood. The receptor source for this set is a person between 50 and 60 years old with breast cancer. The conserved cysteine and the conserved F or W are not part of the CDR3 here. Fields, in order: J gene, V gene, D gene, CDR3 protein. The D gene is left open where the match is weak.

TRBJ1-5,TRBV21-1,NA,ASSNSPTVRRKGPQH
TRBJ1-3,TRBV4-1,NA,ASSQVQGTGNTIY
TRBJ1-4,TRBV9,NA,ASSPTGTLGEKLF
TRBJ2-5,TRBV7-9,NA,ASSEPGDPHETQY
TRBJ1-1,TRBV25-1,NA,ASSQHSGNTEAF
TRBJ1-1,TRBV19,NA,ASSIGDPWRDTEAF
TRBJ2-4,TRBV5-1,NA,ASSSDGPLLRIQY
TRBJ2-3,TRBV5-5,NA,ASSPRDSDTQY
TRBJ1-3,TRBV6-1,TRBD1,ASSEALRTGYGNTIY
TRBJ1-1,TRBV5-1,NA,ASSLEGLEAF
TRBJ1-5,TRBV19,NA,ASLQQGGNQPQH
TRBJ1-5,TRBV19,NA,ASSPWNQPQH
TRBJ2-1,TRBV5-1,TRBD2,ASSFGTSGTNEQF
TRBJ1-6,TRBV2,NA,ASRVRVNSPLH
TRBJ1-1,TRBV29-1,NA,SVGQLGLNTEAF
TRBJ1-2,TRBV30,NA,AWSQQWGYT
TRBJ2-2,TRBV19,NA,ASSSDREVHSTGELF
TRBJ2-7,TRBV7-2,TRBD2,ASSFYGGASYEQY
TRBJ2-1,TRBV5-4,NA,ASSLGRRDLYNEQF
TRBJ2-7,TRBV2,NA,ASSPRGSAAPEQY
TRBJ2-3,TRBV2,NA,ASRQAGVRTDTQY
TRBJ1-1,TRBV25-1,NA,ASSAFRAGFPEAF
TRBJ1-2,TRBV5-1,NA,ASSLGAGNYGYT
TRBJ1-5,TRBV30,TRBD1,AWSRTGQGNQPQH
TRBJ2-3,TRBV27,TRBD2,ASRQTSGRITDTQY
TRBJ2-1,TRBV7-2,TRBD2,ASSLRGDEQF
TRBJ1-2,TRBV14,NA,ASSQDLQGLAYGYT
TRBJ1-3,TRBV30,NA,AWSTRGRARSGNTIY
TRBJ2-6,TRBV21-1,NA,ASSRVSGANVLT
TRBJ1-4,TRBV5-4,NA,ASSPGQRNEKLF
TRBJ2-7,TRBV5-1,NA,ASRLAGSSYEQY
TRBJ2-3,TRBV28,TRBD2,ASSVAGVGTDTQY
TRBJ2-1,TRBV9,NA,ASSASVDEQF
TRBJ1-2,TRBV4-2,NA,ASSQDLSGSYGGYT
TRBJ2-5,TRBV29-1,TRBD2,SVDPSGGETQY
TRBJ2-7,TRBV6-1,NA,ASARSGQGGYEQY
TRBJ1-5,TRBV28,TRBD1,ASSLVTGNNQPQH
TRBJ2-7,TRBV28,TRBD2,ASSPHLQRGAYEQY
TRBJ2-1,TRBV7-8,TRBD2,ASSLGTRVLNEQF
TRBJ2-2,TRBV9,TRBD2,ASSAPGLASTGELF
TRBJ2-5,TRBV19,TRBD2,ASSLGAPSGRLQETQY
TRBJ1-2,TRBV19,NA,ASSIGGSYGYT
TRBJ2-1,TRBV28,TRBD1,ASSRPTGGGNEQF
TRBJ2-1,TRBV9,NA,ASNLQGYNEQF
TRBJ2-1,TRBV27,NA,ASSLGLSYNEQF
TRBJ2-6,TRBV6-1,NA,ASSGGQLGSGANVLT
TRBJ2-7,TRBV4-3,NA,ASSQDLRGLTEQY
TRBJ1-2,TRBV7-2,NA,ASSLFDEYYT
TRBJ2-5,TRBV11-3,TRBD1,ASSPGQGGETQY
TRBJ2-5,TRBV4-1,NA,ASSQINLIGAQETQY
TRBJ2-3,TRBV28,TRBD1,ASSLLSQGVDTQY
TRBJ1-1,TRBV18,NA,ASSTGLAGTEAF
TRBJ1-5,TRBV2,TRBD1,ASGTGADQPQH